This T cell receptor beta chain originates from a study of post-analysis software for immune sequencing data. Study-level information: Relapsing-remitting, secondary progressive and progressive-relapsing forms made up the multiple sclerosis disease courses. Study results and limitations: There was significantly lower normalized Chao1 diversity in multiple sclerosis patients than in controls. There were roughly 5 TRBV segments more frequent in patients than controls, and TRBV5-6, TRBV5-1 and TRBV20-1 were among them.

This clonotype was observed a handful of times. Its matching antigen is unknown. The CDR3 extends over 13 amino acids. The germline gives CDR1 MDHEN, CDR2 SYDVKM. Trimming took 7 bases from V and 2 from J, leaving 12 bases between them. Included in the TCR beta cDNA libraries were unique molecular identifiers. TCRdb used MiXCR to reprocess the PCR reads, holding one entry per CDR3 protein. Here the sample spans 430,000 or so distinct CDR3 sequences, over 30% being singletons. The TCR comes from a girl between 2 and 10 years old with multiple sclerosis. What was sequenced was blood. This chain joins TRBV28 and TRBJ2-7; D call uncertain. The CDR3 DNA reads TGTGCCAGCAAAAACGGCGGACCCTACGAGCAGTACTTC. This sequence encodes CASKNGGPYEQYF.